This TCR beta chain was captured in a study of beta chain features in type 1 diabetes. Whole-study findings and limits: It was among patients, rather than healthy donors, that naive, central memory and Treg TCRB repertoires appeared more similar. All four CD4+ subsets of Type 1 diabetes patients contained TCRB CDR3s that were moderately but significantly shorter.

The CDR3 contains 14 residues. In germline, CDR1 is KGHSH, CDR2 LQKENI. The V gene lost 2 bases and the J gene lost 1 base, with 8 bases spanning the gap. Of the isolated RNA, all was reverse transcribed, and so the sequenced material was expressed TCRB transcripts. The repertoire was sequenced with immunoSEQ multiplex PCR; TCRdb's copy has only in-frame clones and lacks some. The table has some 150,000 clones, 10% to 15% seen once. This clone has ten or more counts. As yet, its antigen is unknown. The V call is TRBV18, the J call TRBJ2-5, with D possibly being TRBD1 (6 bases). The clonotype was recovered from a man aged 18 to 35 with type 1 diabetes. Specimen: central memory CD4+ T cells from blood. In nucleotides, the CDR3 is TGTGCCAGCTCACCAAGGACAGTCCAAGAGACCCAGTACTTC. Its translation: CASSPRTVQETQYF.